This T cell receptor (beta chain) originates from a study of T cell changes during pregnancy in multiple sclerosis. Per the germline V gene, CDR1 is MRHNA and CDR2 is SNTAGT. CDR3 length: 13 amino acids. The ends lost 6 bases at V and 3 bases at J; junction bases unmatched: 4. Data came from immunoSEQ multiplex PCR; TCRdb stores just in-frame clones and leaves some out. The sample yields tens of thousands of clones, 80% to 90% seen once. The rearrangement joins TRBV6-4 to TRBJ2-7; 8 positions match TRBD1. The origin of this receptor is a female donor in good health, enrolled as a control in a pregnancy study. The starting material was CD4+ T cells from peripheral blood mononuclear cells, obtained in the first trimester of pregnancy. CDR3 sequence: CASSPGTGYEQYF. The CDR3 coding sequence is TGTGCCAGCAGCCCCGGGACAGGCTACGAGCAGTACTTC.